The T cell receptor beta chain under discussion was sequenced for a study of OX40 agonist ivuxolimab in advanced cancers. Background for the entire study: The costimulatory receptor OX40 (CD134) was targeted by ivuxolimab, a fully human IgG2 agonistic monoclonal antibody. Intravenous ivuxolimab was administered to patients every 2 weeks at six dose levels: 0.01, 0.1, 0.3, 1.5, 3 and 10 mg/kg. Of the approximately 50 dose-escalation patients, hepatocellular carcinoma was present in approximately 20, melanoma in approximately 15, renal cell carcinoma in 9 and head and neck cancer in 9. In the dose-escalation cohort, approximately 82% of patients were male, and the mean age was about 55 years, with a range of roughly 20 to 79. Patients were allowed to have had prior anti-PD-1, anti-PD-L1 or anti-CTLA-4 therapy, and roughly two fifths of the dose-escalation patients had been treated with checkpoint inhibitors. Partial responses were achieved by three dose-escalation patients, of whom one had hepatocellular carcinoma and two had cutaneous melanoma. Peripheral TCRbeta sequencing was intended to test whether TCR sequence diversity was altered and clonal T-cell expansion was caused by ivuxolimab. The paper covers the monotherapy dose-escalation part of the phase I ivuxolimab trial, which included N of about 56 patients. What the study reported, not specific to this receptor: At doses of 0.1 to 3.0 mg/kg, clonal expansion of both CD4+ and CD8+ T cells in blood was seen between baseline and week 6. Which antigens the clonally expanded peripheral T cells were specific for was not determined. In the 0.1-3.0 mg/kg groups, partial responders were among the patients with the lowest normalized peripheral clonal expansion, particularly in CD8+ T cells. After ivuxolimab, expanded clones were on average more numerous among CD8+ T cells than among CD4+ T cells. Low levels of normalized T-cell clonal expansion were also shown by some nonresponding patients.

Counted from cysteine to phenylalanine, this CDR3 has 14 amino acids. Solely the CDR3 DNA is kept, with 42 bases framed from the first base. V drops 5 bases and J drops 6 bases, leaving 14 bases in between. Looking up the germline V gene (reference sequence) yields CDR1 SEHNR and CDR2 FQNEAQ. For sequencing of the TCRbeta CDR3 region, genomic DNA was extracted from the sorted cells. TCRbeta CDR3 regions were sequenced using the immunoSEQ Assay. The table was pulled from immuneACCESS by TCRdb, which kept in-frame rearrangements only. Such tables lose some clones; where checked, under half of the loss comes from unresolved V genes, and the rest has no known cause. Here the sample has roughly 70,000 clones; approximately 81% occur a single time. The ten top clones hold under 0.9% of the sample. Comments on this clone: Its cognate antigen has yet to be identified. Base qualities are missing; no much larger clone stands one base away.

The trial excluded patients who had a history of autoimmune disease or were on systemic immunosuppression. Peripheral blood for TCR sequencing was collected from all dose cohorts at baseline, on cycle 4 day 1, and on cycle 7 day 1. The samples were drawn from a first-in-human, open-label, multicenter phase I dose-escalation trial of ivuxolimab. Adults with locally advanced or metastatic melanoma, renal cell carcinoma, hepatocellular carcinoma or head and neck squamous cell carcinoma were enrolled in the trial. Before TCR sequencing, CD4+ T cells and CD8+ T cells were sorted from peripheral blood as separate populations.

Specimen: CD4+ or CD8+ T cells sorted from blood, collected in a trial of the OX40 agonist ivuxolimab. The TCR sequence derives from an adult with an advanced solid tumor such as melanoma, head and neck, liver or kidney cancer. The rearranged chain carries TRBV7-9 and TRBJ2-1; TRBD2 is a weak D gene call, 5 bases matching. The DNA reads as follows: TGTGCCAGCAGCCAATTACTAGAGGCCAATGAGCAGTTCTTC. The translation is CASSQLLEANEQFF.